Below are 30 T cell receptor beta chains sequenced from a single sample in a study of HIV-infected children after antiretroviral therapy interruption. The TCR library was built from RNA with a 3' RACE protocol and unique molecular identifiers. TCRdb re-called the 3' RACE reads through MiXCR, storing one row per CDR3 protein. The sample gives about 89,000 distinct CDR3 sequences, approximately 6.9% of which show up once; more than 0.95% is in the top ten. Specified treatment: PENTA 11 planned treatment interruption arm or continuous ART arm. The starting material was CD45RA+ CD4+ T cells from PBMCs, pooled from several time points, obtained from a donor given antiretroviral therapy, either interrupted or continuous. As to subset: naive CD4+ CD45RA+ CD45RO- T cells. These receptors were collected from a pool of human donors with HIV.

This clonotype showed up many times. The rearrangement uses TRBV12-3 or TRBV12-4 and TRBJ1-2, with a tentative D call TRBD1 (6 bases). Between the trimmed V and J ends, which lost 7 bases and 8 bases, there was a span of 20 bases. This CDR3 is built from 14 residues. The CDR3 loop is CASNLQGVAGGYTF. Here the CDR3 DNA reads TGTGCCAGCAACTTACAGGGAGTCGCCGGCGGCTACACCTTC.

This clonotype has more than one count but fewer than ten. CDR3 sequence reads: CASSENSRAFGYTF. DNA for the CDR3: TGTGCCAGCAGTGAAAATTCTCGGGCCTTTGGCTACACCTTC. The rearrangement joins TRBV6-1 to TRBJ1-2; D call uncertain. The CDR3 extends over 14 amino acids. Looked up from germline, CDR1 is MNHNS and CDR2 is SASEGT. V lost 2 bases and J lost 7, with 14 bases in between.

This clonotype was recorded at least ten times. The chain employs TRBV7-3 and TRBJ2-1; no clear D. The CDR3 is 12 residues long. Germline CDR1 reads SGHTA; CDR2 reads FQGTGA. Trimming stripped 5 bases from V and 10 bases from J, with 12 bases between. CDR3 sequence (DNA): TGTGCCAGCAGCCCCAACCCTGGGGAGCAGTTCTTC. Its translation: CASSPNPGEQFF.

In its sample, this clonotype was seen many times. The chain recombines TRBV7-6 with TRBJ1-6, with TRBD1 identical over 7 bases. Germline V gene lookup returns CDR1 SGHVS and CDR2 FNYEAQ. CDR3 length equals 18 residues. The V and J ends lost 5 bases and 5 bases, in that order; junction bases with no gene match: 15. CDR3 in amino acids: CASSQGGQVLRNNSPLHF. CDR3 in DNA: TGTGCCAGCAGCCAAGGCGGACAGGTCTTGAGGAATAATTCACCCCTCCACTTT.

This clonotype has ten or more counts. This rearrangement joins TRBV15 to TRBJ2-3; D call uncertain. The CDR3 totals 14 residues. Trimming removed 4 bases at V and 2 bases at J, with 10 bases between. Germline CDR1 LNHNV, CDR2 YYDKDF (reference sequence). The CDR3 region has the DNA TGTGCCACCAGCACAGGTACATACACAGATACGCAGTATTTT. It codes for CATSTGTYTDTQYF. The complete variable domain, with remaining parts taken from reference TRBV15 and TRBJ2-3, reads DAMVIQNPRYQVTQFGKPVTLSCSQTLNHNVMYWYQQKSSQAPKLLFHYYDKDFNNEADTPDNFQSRRPNTSFCFLDIRSPGLGDTAMYLCATSTGTYTDTQYFGPGTRLTVL.

The V gene is TRBV5-6, the J gene TRBJ1-5, with 8 nucleotides matching TRBD1. The CDR3 runs 15 residues. With V trimmed by 4 bases and J by 2 bases, 5 bases remained unmatched. Looked up from germline, CDR1 is SGHDT and CDR2 is YYEEEE. CDR3 amino acids: CASSRGQGGNQPQHF. The DNA of the CDR3 is TGTGCCAGCAGCCGAGGACAGGGCGGCAATCAGCCCCAGCATTTT. Filled out from reference TRBV5-6 and TRBJ1-5, the complete variable domain reads DAGVTQSPTHLIKTRGQQVTLRCSPKSGHDTVSWYQQALGQGPQFIFQYYEEEERQRGNFPDRFSGHQFPNYSSELNVNALLLGDSALYLCASSRGQGGNQPQHFGDGTRLSIL.

This clonotype was observed many times. The chain joins TRBV12-3 or TRBV12-4 to TRBJ1-5, with 10 bases matching TRBD1. The CDR3 runs to 16 residues. The junction had 7 bases not matched to a gene; V was cut back by 4 bases and J by 4 bases. CDR3 sequence: CASSSETGGGNQPQHF. For the CDR3, the DNA is TGTGCCAGCAGTTCGGAGACAGGGGGCGGAAATCAGCCCCAGCATTTT.

This clonotype was counted between two and nine times. The chain has TRBV29-1 and TRBJ1-1; D call uncertain. Germline loops: CDR1 SQVTM, CDR2 ANQGSEA. Trimming removed 3 bases from V and 1 base from J, with 15 bases in between. The CDR3 sequence is 15 residues long. DNA of the CDR3: TGCAGCGTTGATTCCGTCTTCCCAGGGAACACTGAAGCTTTCTTT. Translated, it gives CSVDSVFPGNTEAFF.

This clonotype was seen only a few times. The chain recombines TRBV6-6 with TRBJ1-6; 7 nucleotides match TRBD1. Germline trimming cut 6 bases from V and 7 bases from J; bases unmatched to any gene: 6. The CDR3 is made up of 14 amino acids. Germline V gene lookup returns CDR1 MNHNY and CDR2 SVGAGI (reference sequence). Here the CDR3 reads CASRPGQQNSPLHF. CDR3 nucleotide sequence: TGTGCCAGCAGGCCGGGACAGCAAAATTCACCCCTCCACTTT.

In this sample, this clonotype turned up many times. The chain has TRBV7-8 and TRBJ2-7; 8 nucleotides align to TRBD2. The CDR3 totals 13 residues. The trim removed 1 base at V and 9 bases at J, leaving 5 bases unmatched. Germline V gene data show CDR1 as SGHVS and CDR2 as FQNEAQ. The CDR3 DNA sequence: TGTGCCAGCAGCTTAGTCCTCGCGGGGGGGCAGTACTTC. Protein sequence: CASSLVLAGGQYF.

This clonotype was seen many times. The CDR3 loop is CASDVPGQFYNEQFF. The CDR3 nucleotides read TGTGCCAGCGATGTCCCGGGACAGTTCTACAATGAGCAGTTCTTC. The genes are TRBV12-3 or TRBV12-4 and TRBJ2-1; 7 positions match TRBD1. The CDR3 is 15 amino acids. V was clipped by 8 bases and J by 3 bases; unmatched bases: 10.

This clonotype was picked up many times. The rearrangement uses TRBV12-3 or TRBV12-4 and TRBJ2-7; 11 positions match TRBD2. This CDR3 spans 15 amino acids. Trimming cost V 4 bases and J 0 bases; bases outside gene matches: 2. CDR3 sequence: CASSSSGGSSYEQYF. CDR3 sequence (DNA): TGTGCCAGCAGTTCTAGCGGGGGGAGCTCCTACGAGCAGTACTTC.

This clonotype was detected ten times or more. The V gene is TRBV5-1, the J gene TRBJ1-1; no firm D call. CDR3 length: 15 amino acids. V was cut by 0 bases and J by 3 bases, with 12 bases left in between. Germline V gene lookup returns CDR1 SGHRS and CDR2 YFSETQ. CDR3 DNA: TGCGCCAGCAGCTTGGTAACAACGGGTGACACTGAAGCTTTCTTT. Translating it yields CASSLVTTGDTEAFF.

This clonotype was counted at least ten times. The rearrangement uses TRBV4-2 and TRBJ2-3; D is unresolved. The CDR3 extends over 14 amino acids. V lost 1 base to trimming and J lost 4 bases, with 9 bases between them. Germline V gene data show CDR1 as LGHNA and CDR2 as YNFKEQ. Here the CDR3 DNA reads TGTGCCAGCAGCCAAGGGATCCGACCAGATACGCAGTATTTT. This sequence encodes CASSQGIRPDTQYF.

The table lists this clonotype with many counts. This sequence joins TRBV5-1 and TRBJ1-6, with TRBD1 as a possible D gene (5 bases). V lost 5 bases, J lost 16 bases, and 25 bases lay in between. CDR1 is SGHRS and CDR2 is YFSETQ in the germline V gene. CDR3 length equals 15 residues. CDR3 nucleotides: TGCGCCAGCAGGAGGGGATCGGTTCCTCAGTCCGGGCTCCACTTT. It encodes CASRRGSVPQSGLHF.

This clonotype was counted a few times. The chain couples TRBV25-1 to TRBJ1-2; D unresolved. CDR3 length equals 14 residues. Trimming removed 4 bases at V and 1 base at J, with 10 bases between. CDR1 is MGHDK and CDR2 is SYGVNS in the germline V gene. The CDR3 loop is CASSVDARNYGYTF. The CDR3 nucleotides read TGTGCCAGCAGTGTCGACGCCCGTAACTATGGCTACACCTTC.

This clonotype has at least ten counts. The chain combines TRBV10-3 with TRBJ2-7; D not resolved. This CDR3 region has 11 residues. The V gene lost 10 bases and the J gene lost 4 bases, with 11 bases spanning the gap. CDR1 is ENHRY and CDR2 is SYGVKD in the germline V gene. DNA of the CDR3: TGTGCCACCCGAGACCCTTACGAGCAGTACTTC. Its protein product is CATRDPYEQYF.

This clonotype was detected many times. V and J are TRBV18 and TRBJ2-4; maybe TRBD1 (6 bases). This CDR3 has 15 residues. Trimming cost V 3 bases and J 3 bases, with 12 bases left between them. From germline, CDR1 is KGHSH and CDR2 LQKENI. The DNA of the CDR3 is TGTGCCAGCTCACCCGACAGGTACGACAAAAACATTCAGTACTTC. Protein: CASSPDRYDKNIQYF.

In this sample, this clonotype turned up a few times. The rearrangement links TRBV5-1 to TRBJ1-1; possibly TRBD1 for D (5 bases). Trimming left V 1 base short and J 1 base short, with 11 bases between. This CDR3 spans 15 amino acids. The germline CDR1 and CDR2 sequences are SGHRS and YFSETQ. The CDR3 nucleotides are TGCGCCAGCAGCTTGTCTGGGACGGGGAACACTGAAGCTTTCTTT. It codes for CASSLSGTGNTEAFF.

This clonotype was detected many times. The rearrangement uses TRBV20-1 and TRBJ1-1; 7 bases are shared with TRBD1. V lost 6 bases, J lost 6 bases, and 4 bases stayed unmatched. Germline CDR1 is DFQATT and CDR2 is SNEGSKA (reference sequence). The CDR3 contains 11 residues. CDR3 loop: CSAPGQSEAFF. The CDR3 DNA sequence: TGCAGTGCCCCGGGACAGTCTGAAGCTTTCTTT.

This clonotype was picked up many times. The rearrangement joins TRBV12-5 to TRBJ2-2; D not certain. CDR1 and CDR2 from the germline V gene are LGHNT and FRNRAP. Trimming pared 2 bases from V and 2 bases from J, leaving 6 bases between. This CDR3 contains 14 residues. CDR3 protein: CASGLFANTGELFF. CDR3 nucleotides: TGTGCTAGTGGTTTGTTCGCAAACACCGGGGAGCTGTTTTTT.

The chain combines TRBV5-1 with TRBJ1-3, with unresolved D. Trimming left V 0 bases short and J 2 bases short, with 12 bases between. The CDR3 sequence is 16 residues long. CDR1 SGHRS and CDR2 YFSETQ come from the germline V gene. The chain's CDR3 is CASSLGPGPPGNTIYF. The DNA of the CDR3 is TGCGCCAGCAGCTTGGGCCCCGGACCTCCTGGAAACACCATATATTTT.

This clonotype came up many times. The rearrangement links TRBV19 to TRBJ1-1; no reliable D call. V gave up 3 bases and J gave up 4 bases, with 3 bases separating them. Germline V CDR1 and CDR2: LNHDA, SQIVND (reference sequence). The CDR3 extends over 11 amino acids. The CDR3 coding sequence is TGTGCCAGTAGTATCGGCACTGAAGCTTTCTTT. The encoded protein is CASSIGTEAFF.

This clonotype was observed many times. V is TRBV5-6 and J is TRBJ2-1; 9 nucleotides align to TRBD2. CDR1 and CDR2 (germline): SGHDT, YYEEEE. V dropped 0 bases and J dropped 5; count of bases not matched to a gene: 9. The CDR3 is 17 amino acids. CDR3 in amino acids: CASSLVLPASGNNEQFF. The CDR3 bases are TGTGCCAGCAGCTTGGTATTACCGGCTAGCGGGAACAATGAGCAGTTCTTC.

This clonotype was seen many times. V and J are TRBV19 and TRBJ2-7; D remains ambiguous. Trimming stripped 6 bases from V and 2 bases from J, with 11 bases between. The germline V gene encodes CDR1 LNHDA and CDR2 SQIVND (reference sequence). The CDR3 covers 13 residues. The DNA for the CDR3 is TGTGCCAGTAGCCCAGTGGATGCCTACGAGCAGTACTTC. The encoded protein is CASSPVDAYEQYF.

This clonotype was seen repeatedly, ten times or more. This chain joins TRBV12-3 or TRBV12-4 and TRBJ2-7, with no clear D. Trimming took 5 bases from V and 1 from J, leaving 18 bases between them. The CDR3 runs 16 residues. In nucleotides, the CDR3 is TGTGCCAGCAGTCCCCAAAACGGAGTTGGGTCCTACGAGCAGTACTTC. This codes for CASSPQNGVGSYEQYF.

V gene TRBV25-1 combines with J gene TRBJ1-1; unclear D gene. The CDR3 covers 13 residues. Germline CDR1 reads MGHDK; CDR2 reads SYGVNS. The V gene lost 6 bases and the J gene lost 1 base, with 9 bases spanning the gap. DNA of the CDR3: TGTGCCAGCAGAATGATGGAGAACACTGAAGCTTTCTTT. Encoded protein: CASRMMENTEAFF.

This clonotype has at least ten counts. The chain joins TRBV5-6 to TRBJ1-1, with D unclear. The CDR3 spans 13 residues. Trimming cost V 3 bases and J 0 bases, with 6 bases left between them. The germline gives CDR1 SGHDT, CDR2 YYEEEE. CDR3 DNA: TGTGCCAGCAGCTGGACTTTGAACACTGAAGCTTTCTTT. This gives the protein CASSWTLNTEAFF.

This clonotype appeared many times. This chain links TRBV5-8 with TRBJ2-3; D gene ambiguous. The CDR3 covers 14 residues. Per germline, CDR1 SGHTS and CDR2 YDEGEE. Deletions cut 4 bases from V and 3 bases from J, with 12 bases between. This chain's CDR3 is CASSDSTVTDTQYF. In DNA, the CDR3 is TGTGCCAGCAGCGACTCGACGGTAACAGATACGCAGTATTTT.

This clonotype was observed many times. The genes are TRBV20-1 and TRBJ1-2; D may be TRBD1 (6 bases). The CDR3 extends over 13 amino acids. Germline values: CDR1 DFQATT, CDR2 SNEGSKA (reference sequence). The CDR3 is CTNQGLANYGYTF. The CDR3 nucleotides are TGCACCAATCAGGGGCTGGCTAACTATGGCTACACCTTC.